This TCR beta chain was recorded in a study of blood T cell repertoires in COVID-19. Study in general: Researchers got acute and convalescent COVID-19 samples from the United States, Italy and Spain. From T cells, B-cell-depleted T cells, or PBMCs came the material, which was cDNA or gDNA.

Study processing details: Reference gene primer amplification gave nucleated cell count estimates. Clones were read by immunoSEQ multiplex PCR, and TCRdb kept only the in-frame ones, dropping some. The D gene and trimming were derived from the DNA, and the V and J assignments and clone size from that table. This sample has 160,000 or so clones; just under 90% occur once, and the top ten carry about a tenth. The Seattle site enrolled patients during active infection and followed them longitudinally. This TCR was sampled from a woman aged 65 to 85 with COVID-19, enrolled during active disease. The sequencing sample was made of peripheral blood.

The CDR3 nucleotides read TGTGCCAGCAGCGACCAGGGGGCGCTTGGTGAAAAACTGTTTTTT. Its protein is CASSDQGALGEKLFF. The genes are TRBV5-4 and TRBJ1-4; 8 bases line up with TRBD1. The CDR3 covers 15 residues. Per germline, CDR1 SGHNT and CDR2 YYREEE (reference sequence). Losses at the gene ends were 4 bases for V and 7 bases for J; bases not matched to a gene: 9. The full variable domain, its missing parts supplied by reference TRBV5-4 and TRBJ1-4, is ETGVTQSPTHLIKTRGQQVTLRCSSQSGHNTVSWYQQALGQGPQFIFQYYREEENGRGNFPPRFSGLQFPNYSSELNVNALELDDSALYLCASSDQGALGEKLFFGSGTQLSVL.